This record covers a single T cell receptor (beta chain). The antigen is unknown. The study ran its PCR with 60 Vbeta and 13 Jbeta primers. Profiled with immunoSEQ multiplex PCR; TCRdb holds only in-frame clones, not every one. The table for this sample gives around 210,000 clones. These data originate in a study of cytomegalovirus exposure and HLA in healthy donors. At the level of the study: Out of around 360 genotyped donors, about 76% belonged to the Caucasian-associated ancestry cluster.

V shed 6 bases, J shed 0 bases, and the junction held 8 bases outside the gene matches. Looked up from germline, CDR1 is KGHSH and CDR2 is LQKENI. This CDR3 is built from 15 residues. Study-wide results and caveats: Among the sequence variants, a highly shared cluster was likely an artifact of sequencing. Among TCR beta chains, those listed as cytomegalovirus-associated numbered fewer than 200.

The J gene is TRBJ2-7, the V gene TRBV18, with 7 bases that match TRBD1. Sequenced: PBMCs. The clonotype originates from a girl aged 2-10 years in good health and CMV-seropositive. In nucleotides, the CDR3 is TGTGCCAGCTCCCCCGGACAGGAGAGCTCCTACGAGCAGTACTTC. It specifies CASSPGQESSYEQYF. Looking up the rest from reference TRBV18 and TRBJ2-7 gives the full variable domain: NAGVMQNPRHLVRRRGQEARLRCSPMKGHSHVYWYRQLPEEGLKFMVYLQKENIIDESGMPKERFSAEFPKEGPSILRIQQVVRGDSAAYFCASSPGQESSYEQYFGPGTRLTVT.